This T cell receptor (beta chain) was sequenced for a study of blood T cell repertoires in COVID-19. On the study more broadly: Acute and convalescent COVID-19 specimens originated in the United States, Italy and Spain. T cells, B-cell-depleted T cells, or PBMCs supplied cDNA or gDNA.

In the source study's methods: The authors estimated nucleated cell counts from reference gene primer amplification. Sequenced by immunoSEQ multiplex PCR; TCRdb stores in-frame clones only, minus some. The V and J calls and clone size are taken from that table; D and trimming were inferred from the DNA. The profile shows 90,000 to 100,000 clones, approximately 86% of them singletons. The germline CDR1 and CDR2 sequences are SNHLY and FYNNEI. Losses at the gene ends were 6 bases for V and 10 bases for J; bases not matched to a gene: 11. The length of the CDR3 is 15 residues. What was sequenced was peripheral blood. The rearrangement joins TRBV2 to TRBJ1-6, with 8 bases fitting TRBD1. This TCR came from a man aged 70 or older with active or convalescent COVID-19. The CDR3 reads CASRASGGAGSPLHF. DNA for the CDR3: TGTGCCAGCAGGGCTTCAGGGGGCGCAGGATCACCCCTCCACTTT.